This T cell receptor beta chain is drawn from a study of Ad26.COV2.S vaccination and SARS-CoV-2 variants. To note about this clone: The antigen is not known.

Germline values: CDR1 SGHTA, CDR2 FQGNSA. The CDR3 runs 14 residues. V dropped 6 bases and J dropped 5 bases, with 11 bases sitting between them. Treatment in this sample: around 19 received Ad26.COV2.S at low or high dose, single or two shots; about 5 received placebo; per-sample allocation not given. The investigators took samples on day 63 after the first vaccine or placebo injection. Method: immunoSEQ multiplex PCR; TCRdb's copy keeps in-frame clones and lacks some. Here the sample spans roughly 320,000 clones, roughly 91% being singletons. Study-wide points: Relative to placebo recipients, vaccine recipients exhibited elevated spike-specific TCR breadth.

The rearrangement links TRBV7-2 to TRBJ1-6; D gene unclear. This specimen was peripheral blood, taken in a trial of Ad26.COV2.S vaccine versus placebo. The TCR was taken from a person aged 18 to 65 who received the Ad26.COV2.S COVID-19 vaccine or a placebo. CDR3 DNA: TGTGCCAGCAGTCTTAGCTTGGATAATTCACCCCTCCACTTT. Translated, it gives CASSLSLDNSPLHF.